Following are 26 T cell receptor beta chains from one sample sequenced in a study of breast tumors, draining lymph nodes, adjacent tissues. TCRdb fed the multiplex PCR reads into MiXCR, producing one record per CDR3 protein. The sample yields over 10,000 distinct CDR3 sequences, around 57% seen once. The material sequenced was tumor-adjacent breast tissue. The receptor source for this set is a female donor with breast cancer. Some clones in this sample may be carry-over from other donors' samples.

The chain joins TRBV15 to TRBJ2-3; possibly TRBD1 or TRBD2 for D (5 bases each). V gave up 1 base and J gave up 2 bases, with 13 bases separating them. The CDR3 has 16 amino acids. Per germline, CDR1 LNHNV and CDR2 YYDKDF (reference sequence). The CDR3 loop reads CATSRGSGPTTDTQYF. The CDR3 DNA is TGTGCCACCAGCAGAGGTTCGGGGCCCACCACAGATACGCAGTATTTT.

This clonotype has more than one count but fewer than ten. The CDR3 reads CSVRTSGGYEQYF. The CDR3 DNA sequence: TGCAGCGTTCGGACTAGCGGAGGTTACGAGCAGTACTTC. V gene TRBV29-1 combines with J gene TRBJ2-7; 10 positions match TRBD2. V lost 5 bases and J lost 4; bases outside the gene matches: 5. Germline lookup yields CDR1 SQVTM and CDR2 ANQGSEA. This CDR3 is built from 13 residues.

The gene calls are TRBV7-9 and TRBJ2-5, with D unresolved. Looked up from germline, CDR1 is SEHNR and CDR2 is FQNEAQ (reference sequence). Trimming removed 3 bases from V and 3 bases from J, with 8 bases in between. The CDR3 contains 13 residues. The CDR3: CASSFSSEETQYF. The CDR3, as DNA: TGTGCCAGCAGCTTCTCTTCAGAAGAGACCCAGTACTTC.

This clonotype has ten or more counts. The V call is TRBV5-6, the J call TRBJ1-1; D may be TRBD1 (5 bases). This CDR3 has 16 residues. V was shortened by 1 base and J by 4 bases, with 17 bases between the two germline ends. Germline V gives CDR1 SGHDT, CDR2 YYEEEE. The CDR3 here is CASSLLGLGAGTEAFF. CDR3 bases: TGTGCCAGCAGCTTGTTAGGATTAGGGGCCGGCACTGAAGCTTTCTTT.

The table lists this clonotype with a few counts. The rearrangement joins TRBV19 to TRBJ2-7; 7 bases align to TRBD1. The CDR3 is 14 residues long. The V gene's germline CDR1 is LNHDA and CDR2 SQIVND (reference sequence). The J segment lost 0 bases and the V segment lost 6 bases, leaving 5 bases of the junction unmatched. The CDR3 here is CASRATGSSYEQYF. The DNA for the CDR3 is TGTGCCAGTAGAGCGACAGGGAGCTCCTACGAGCAGTACTTC.

This clonotype was counted ten times or more. The chain combines TRBV2 with TRBJ2-3; 10 bases fit TRBD2. The CDR3 has 15 residues. CDR1 is SNHLY and CDR2 is FYNNEI in the germline V gene. After removal of 5 bases from V and 0 bases from J, the junction contained 2 bases not matched to a gene. The CDR3: CASSSGGASTDTQYF. Here the CDR3 DNA reads TGTGCCAGCAGTAGCGGGGGGGCTAGCACAGATACGCAGTATTTT.

The table lists this clonotype with a count of one. The chain carries TRBV4-2 and TRBJ1-3; D is undetermined. Germline V lookup: CDR1 LGHNA, CDR2 YNFKEQ. The V end lost 0 bases, the J end lost 0 bases, and 6 bases lay between the germline ends. The CDR3 runs 15 residues. CDR3 in DNA: TGTGCCAGCAGCCAAGAGTGGGTCTCTGGAAACACCATATATTTT. Its protein is CASSQEWVSGNTIYF.

About this clonotype: The CDR3 end shows no conserved phenylalanine or tryptophan, and so a read error is likely. This chain links TRBV19 with TRBJ1-6; D remains ambiguous. The CDR3 length is 16 residues. Germline V lookup: CDR1 LNHDA, CDR2 SQIVND (reference sequence). V lost 1 base and J lost 6, with 13 bases in between. The CDR3 reads CASSIGSGKPNSPLHS. Here the CDR3 DNA reads TGTGCCAGTAGTATAGGTTCCGGGAAACCTAATTCACCCCTCCACTCT.

Ten or more counts support this clonotype. Being one base from a much bigger clone, this may be a read error. J is TRBJ2-5 and V is TRBV12-3 or TRBV12-4; D is uncertain. The CDR3 totals 13 residues. The V and J ends lost 3 bases and 5 bases respectively, with 10 bases between them. CDR3 sequence: CASSFSGVETQYF. DNA for the CDR3: TGTGCCAGCAGTTTCAGTGGGGTGGAGACCCAGTACTTC.

Comments on this clonotype: One end of the junction does not line up with germline, which may come from a read error. This chain connects TRBV7-9 to TRBJ1-4, with 9 bases lining up with TRBD1. CDR1 and CDR2 (germline): SEHNR, FQNEAQ (reference sequence). The CDR3 loop spans 14 amino acids. CDR3 coding DNA: TGTGCCAGCAGCTCCTGGTCGGGACAGGGCGAAGGTGGTTTT. Its protein is CASSSWSGQGEGGF.

In its sample, this clonotype is medium-sized. The chain employs TRBV4-1 and TRBJ2-7; 9 nucleotides line up with TRBD1. The V gene's germline CDR1 is MGHRA and CDR2 YSYEKL. CDR3 size: 16 residues. V shed 1 base, J shed 2 bases, and the junction held 6 bases outside the gene matches. The CDR3 loop reads CASSQGGDRVTYEQYF. For the CDR3, the DNA is TGCGCCAGCAGCCAAGGGGGGGACAGGGTAACCTACGAGCAGTACTTC.

This clonotype is categorized as medium-sized. The J gene is TRBJ2-3, the V gene TRBV7-9; 16 bases match TRBD2. This CDR3 is 19 amino acids long. Germline-derived CDR1 and CDR2 are SEHNR and FQNEAQ (reference sequence). V was clipped by 4 bases and J by 4 bases; unmatched bases: 11. The CDR3 is CASSYPGLAGGLAADTQYF. CDR3 DNA: TGTGCCAGCAGCTATCCGGGACTAGCGGGAGGGTTAGCGGCAGATACGCAGTATTTT.

The chain carries TRBV7-3 and TRBJ1-6; D perhaps matches TRBD1 (5 bases). Trimming cost V 3 bases and J 10 bases, with 13 bases left between them. The CDR3 totals 14 residues. Germline values: CDR1 SGHTA, CDR2 FQGTGA. The CDR3 DNA reads TGTGCCAGCAGCTTTGGCAGGAGGGGATCACCCCTCCACTTT. It codes for CASSFGRRGSPLHF.

The rearrangement joins TRBV10-3 to TRBJ1-2; D may be TRBD1 (5 bases). CDR3 size: 18 residues. CDR1 and CDR2 (germline): ENHRY, SYGVKD. V lost 4 bases and J 0 bases, leaving 21 bases between the germline ends. In nucleotides, the CDR3 is TGTGCCATCAGTGCCCCTGGGGGAGGGACCACTACTAACTATGGCTACACCTTC. Its translation: CAISAPGGGTTTNYGYTF.

This clonotype is medium-sized in the sample. The chain employs TRBV2 and TRBJ1-5; 11 nucleotides match TRBD1. Unmatched junction bases numbered 6, after V lost 8 bases and J lost 3 bases. CDR3 length: 15 amino acids. Germline V gene lookup returns CDR1 SNHLY and CDR2 FYNNEI. CDR3 region: CASSGQGGPNQPQHF. Here the CDR3 DNA reads TGTGCCAGCTCGGGACAGGGGGGCCCCAATCAGCCCCAGCATTTT.

The chain combines TRBV12-3 or TRBV12-4 with TRBJ1-5, with D unresolved. The CDR3 has 12 amino acids. V lost 3 bases, J lost 6 bases, and 6 bases lay in between. CDR3: CASSFGRQPQHF. DNA of the CDR3: TGTGCCAGCAGTTTCGGTCGTCAGCCCCAGCATTTT.

This clonotype was counted a few times. This rearrangement joins TRBV28 to TRBJ1-5; 8 bases match TRBD1. Germline CDR1 MDHEN, CDR2 SYDVKM. V was pared by 5 bases and J by 3 bases, with 6 bases of the junction left unmatched. This CDR3 contains 15 residues. The CDR3 spells CASSPSTGVNQPQHF. The CDR3 nucleotides are TGTGCCAGCAGTCCATCGACAGGGGTCAATCAGCCCCAGCATTTT.

This chain links TRBV15 with TRBJ2-3, with a tentative D call TRBD2 (6 bases). CDR1 and CDR2 (germline): LNHNV, YYDKDF (reference sequence). Between the trimmed V and J ends, which lost 0 bases and 4 bases, there was a span of 11 bases. This CDR3 is 15 amino acids long. CDR3 DNA sequence: TGTGCCACCAGCAGAGATCTGCGGGGTGCAGATACGCAGTATTTT. This translates into CATSRDLRGADTQYF.

This clonotype appeared many times. V usage is TRBV5-8 and J usage is TRBJ2-1; 11 bases map to TRBD2. V was clipped by 4 bases and J by 1 base; unmatched bases: 13. Germline V lookup: CDR1 SGHTS, CDR2 YDEGEE. This CDR3 has 19 residues. CDR3 bases: TGTGCCAGCAGCCCCCTGGGTCTAGCGGGGGGATCTTCCTACAATGAGCAGTTCTTC. Amino acids: CASSPLGLAGGSSYNEQFF.

This clonotype is large (0.1 to 1%) in the sample. V gene TRBV20-1 combines with J gene TRBJ1-6; 9 bases fit TRBD1. Germline CDR1 reads DFQATT; CDR2 reads SNEGSKA (reference sequence). This CDR3 is built from 15 residues. The trim removed 6 bases at V and 4 bases at J, leaving 7 bases unmatched. CDR3 loop: CSAMDRGFYNSPLHF. The CDR3 bases are TGCAGTGCCATGGACAGGGGATTTTATAATTCACCCCTCCACTTT.

This clonotype showed up many times. The chain employs TRBV7-2 and TRBJ1-5; D gene uncertain. The CDR3 covers 14 residues. Germline values: CDR1 SGHTA, CDR2 FQGNSA. Trimming left V 6 bases short and J 1 base short, with 10 bases between. The CDR3 reads CASSSEGSNQPQHF. CDR3 coding DNA: TGTGCCAGCAGTTCGGAAGGCAGCAATCAGCCCCAGCATTTT.

The chain employs TRBV6-5 and TRBJ2-1; 12 nucleotides match TRBD2. CDR1 and CDR2 from the germline V gene are MNHEY and SVGAGI. This CDR3 is built from 17 residues. V shed 6 bases and J 7 bases; nucleotides not matched to a gene: 13. The CDR3 sequence: CASSPSPTSGSINEQFF. CDR3 sequence (DNA): TGTGCCAGCAGCCCCTCCCCGACTAGCGGGAGTATAAATGAGCAGTTCTTC.

This clonotype showed up many times. This may be a read error, as it is one base from a much larger clone. The gene calls are TRBV11-2 and TRBJ2-3; 7 bases match TRBD2. CDR1 SGHAT and CDR2 FQNNGV come from the germline V gene. CDR3 length equals 18 residues. J lost 8 bases, V lost 0 bases, and 17 bases had no gene match. CDR3 nucleotides: TGTGCCAGCAGCTTAGATCGGGGACCAGCGGGGACGCAATCTACGCAGTATTTT. It yields the protein CASSLDRGPAGTQSTQYF.

The count of this clonotype is one. V is TRBV5-1 and J is TRBJ2-3; 10 bases map to TRBD2. Looked up from germline, CDR1 is SGHRS and CDR2 is YFSETQ. V shed 1 base, J shed 4 bases, and the junction held 3 bases outside the gene matches. The CDR3 is made up of 15 amino acids. The CDR3 nucleotides read TGCGCCAGCAGCTTGTCGGGACTAGCGCCAGATACGCAGTATTTT. Encoded protein: CASSLSGLAPDTQYF.

This clonotype was seen repeatedly, ten times or more. V gene TRBV20-1 combines with J gene TRBJ1-5, with 10 bases matching TRBD1. Germline CDR1 is DFQATT and CDR2 is SNEGSKA (reference sequence). Trimming removed 0 bases from V and 2 bases from J; junction bases left unmatched: 4. This CDR3 is 16 amino acids long. The CDR3 spells CSARDTGTGGNQPQHF. DNA for the CDR3: TGCAGTGCTAGAGATACCGGGACAGGGGGCAATCAGCCCCAGCATTTT.

This clonotype was recorded at least ten times. The J gene is TRBJ2-1, the V gene TRBV6-5, with 7 bases lining up with TRBD1. V trimming: 0 bases; J trimming: 0 bases; junction bases outside the gene matches: 5. Germline assignment: CDR1 MNHEY and CDR2 SVGAGI. CDR3 length: 17 residues. The CDR3 is CASSYSPTGLSYNEQFF. The CDR3 DNA sequence: TGTGCCAGCAGTTACTCGCCGACAGGGCTCTCCTACAATGAGCAGTTCTTC.